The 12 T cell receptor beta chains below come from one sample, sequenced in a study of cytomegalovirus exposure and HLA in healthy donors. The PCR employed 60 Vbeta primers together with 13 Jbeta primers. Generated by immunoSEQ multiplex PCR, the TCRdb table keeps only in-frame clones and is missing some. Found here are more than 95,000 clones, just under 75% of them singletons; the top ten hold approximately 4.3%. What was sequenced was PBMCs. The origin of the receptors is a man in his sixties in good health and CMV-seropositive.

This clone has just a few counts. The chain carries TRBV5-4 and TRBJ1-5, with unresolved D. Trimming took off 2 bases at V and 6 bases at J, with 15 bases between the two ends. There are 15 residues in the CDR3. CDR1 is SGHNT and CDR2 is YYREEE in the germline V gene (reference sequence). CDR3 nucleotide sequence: TGTGCCAGCAGCTTTGGGCGCAGTGCGGGTCAGCCCCAGCATTTT. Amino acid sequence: CASSFGRSAGQPQHF.

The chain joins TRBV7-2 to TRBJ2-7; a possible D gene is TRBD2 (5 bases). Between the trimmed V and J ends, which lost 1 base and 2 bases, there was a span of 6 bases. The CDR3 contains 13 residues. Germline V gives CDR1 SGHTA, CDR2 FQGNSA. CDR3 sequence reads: CASSLGRPYEQYF. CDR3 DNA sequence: TGTGCCAGCAGCTTAGGGAGGCCCTACGAGCAGTACTTC.

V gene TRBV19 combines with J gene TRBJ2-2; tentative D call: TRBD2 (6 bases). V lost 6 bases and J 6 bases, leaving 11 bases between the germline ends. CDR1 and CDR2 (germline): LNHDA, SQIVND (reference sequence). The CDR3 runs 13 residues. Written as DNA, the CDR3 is TGTGCCAGTAGGAGGGACTTCCCCGGGGAGCTGTTTTTT. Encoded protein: CASRRDFPGELFF.

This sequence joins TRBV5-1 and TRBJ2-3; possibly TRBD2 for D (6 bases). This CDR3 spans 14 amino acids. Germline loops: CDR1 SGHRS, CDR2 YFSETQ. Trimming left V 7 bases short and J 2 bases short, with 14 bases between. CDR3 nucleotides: TGCGCCAGCGACCGGGACTTCTCCACAGATACGCAGTATTTT. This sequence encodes CASDRDFSTDTQYF.

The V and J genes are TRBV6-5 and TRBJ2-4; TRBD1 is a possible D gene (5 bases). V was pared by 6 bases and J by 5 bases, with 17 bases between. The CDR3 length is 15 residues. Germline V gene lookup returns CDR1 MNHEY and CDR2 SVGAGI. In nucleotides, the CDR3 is TGTGCCAGCAGAAGACAGTGGAGAGGTGAAAACATTCAGTACTTC. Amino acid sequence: CASRRQWRGENIQYF.

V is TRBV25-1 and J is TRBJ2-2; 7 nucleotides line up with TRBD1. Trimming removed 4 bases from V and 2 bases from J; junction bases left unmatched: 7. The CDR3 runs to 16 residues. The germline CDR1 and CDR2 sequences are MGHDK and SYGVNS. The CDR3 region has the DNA TGTGCCAGCAGTGCCCCGGGACAGAGAAACACCGGGGAGCTGTTTTTT. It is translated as CASSAPGQRNTGELFF. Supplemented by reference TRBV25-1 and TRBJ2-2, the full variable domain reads EADIYQTPRYLVIGTGKKITLECSQTMGHDKMYWYQQDPGMELHLIHYSYGVNSTEKGDLSSESTVSRIRTEHFPLTLESARPSHTSQYLCASSAPGQRNTGELFFGEGSRLTVL.

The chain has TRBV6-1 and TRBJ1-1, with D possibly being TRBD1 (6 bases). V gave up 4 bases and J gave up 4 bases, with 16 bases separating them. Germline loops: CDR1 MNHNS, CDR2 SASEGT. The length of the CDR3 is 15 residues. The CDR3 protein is CASSVLQGRGTEAFF. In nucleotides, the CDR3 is TGTGCCAGCAGTGTTTTACAGGGTAGGGGCACTGAAGCTTTCTTT.

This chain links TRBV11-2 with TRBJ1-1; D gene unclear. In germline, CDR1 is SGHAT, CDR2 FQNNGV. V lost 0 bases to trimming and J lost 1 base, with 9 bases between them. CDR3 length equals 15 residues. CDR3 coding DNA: TGTGCCAGCAGCTTAGATCAAGACTGGAACACTGAAGCTTTCTTT. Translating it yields CASSLDQDWNTEAFF. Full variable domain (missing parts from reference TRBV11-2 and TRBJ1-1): EAGVAQSPRYKIIEKRQSVAFWCNPISGHATLYWYQQILGQGPKLLIQFQNNGVVDDSQLPKDRFSAERLKGVDSTLKIQPAKLEDSAVYLCASSLDQDWNTEAFFGQGTRLTVV.

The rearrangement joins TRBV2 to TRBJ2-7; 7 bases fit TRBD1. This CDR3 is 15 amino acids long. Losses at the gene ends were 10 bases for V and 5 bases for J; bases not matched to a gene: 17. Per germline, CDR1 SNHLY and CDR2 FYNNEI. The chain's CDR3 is CAIEDAGTVNDEQYF. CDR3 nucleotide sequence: TGTGCCATTGAGGACGCCGGGACAGTAAACGACGAGCAGTACTTC.

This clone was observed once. The CDR3 region has the DNA TGTGCCAGCAAATCAGTGGCAGCGGGCACTGAAGCTTTCTTT. Translated, it gives CASKSVAAGTEAFF. The chain has TRBV6-1 and TRBJ1-1; D gene unclear. V was clipped by 7 bases and J by 4 bases, with 16 bases between them. Germline-derived CDR1 and CDR2 are MNHNS and SASEGT. This CDR3 has 14 amino acids.

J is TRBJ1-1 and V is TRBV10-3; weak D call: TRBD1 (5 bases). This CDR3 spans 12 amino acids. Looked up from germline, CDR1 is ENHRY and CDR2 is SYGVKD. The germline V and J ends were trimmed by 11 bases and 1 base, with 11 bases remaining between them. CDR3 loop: CACAGGNTEAFF. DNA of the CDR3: TGTGCCTGCGCGGGGGGGAACACTGAAGCTTTCTTT.

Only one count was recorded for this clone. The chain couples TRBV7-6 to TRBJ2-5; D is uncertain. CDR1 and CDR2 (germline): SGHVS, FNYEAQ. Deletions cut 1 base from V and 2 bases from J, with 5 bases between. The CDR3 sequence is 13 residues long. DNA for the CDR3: TGTGCCAGCAGCTTAGAGACACAAGAGACCCAGTACTTC. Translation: CASSLETQETQYF.